This T cell receptor beta chain is drawn from a study of cytomegalovirus exposure and HLA in healthy donors. PCR involved 60 Vbeta and 13 Jbeta primers. Only in-frame clones appear in the TCRdb table, and some are missing; sequencing was by immunoSEQ multiplex PCR. The sample's table shows over 100,000 clones. Whole-study results and caveats: In a later analysis, HLA-C alleles had the fewest associated TCRs, DRB1 alleles the most.

As concerns this clone: Antigen specificity is unknown.

Germline loops: CDR1 SGDLS, CDR2 YYNGEE. V lost 4 bases to trimming and J lost 7 bases, with 15 bases between them. This CDR3 contains 14 residues. This sequence joins TRBV9 and TRBJ2-1; D might be TRBD1 (6 bases). Input material: PBMCs. This clonotype was obtained from a man in his thirties or forties in good health and CMV-seronegative. DNA of the CDR3: TGTGCCAGCAGCATACAGGGTACCATAAATGAGCAGTTCTTC. It is translated as CASSIQGTINEQFF.